The sample holds a few counts of the clone carrying this T cell receptor (beta chain). Compared with germline, one end of the junction differs, possibly owing to a read error. Germline assignment: CDR1 SGHTA and CDR2 FQGNSA. This CDR3 is 11 amino acids long. This sample is drawn from a study of T cells in Graves' hyperthyroidism and ophthalmopathy. RNA transcripts served as the template for amplifying TCR beta CDR3 regions. Researchers ran a first-round RT-PCR on the TCR CDR3 using the HTBI primer set. Via MiXCR, TCRdb re-called the multiplex PCR reads, giving one row per CDR3 protein. This sample yields more than 500,000 distinct CDR3 sequences, of which approximately 49% are seen a single time; roughly 45% belongs to the top ten.

The sequence was obtained from an adult woman with Graves' disease, either hyperthyroidism or ophthalmopathy (not recorded which). The sample taken for sequencing was peripheral blood or thyroid tissue (not recorded which). The rearrangement joins TRBV7-2 to TRBJ2-5; unclear D gene. CDR3 residues: CASSILETRYF. CDR3 nucleotides: TGTGCCAGCAGCATCTTAGAGACCCGGTACTTC.